The TCR beta chain under discussion was sequenced for a study of vaccination and CD4 T cells after COVID-19. Background on the study: Each post-COVID sample was drawn after diagnosis, and the median interval was approximately 92 days (range 35 to 161).

About this clonotype itself: Antigen unknown.

Treatment indicated: approximately nine-day PBMC culture with coronavirus spike peptide pools or control peptides (ViraFEST assay). The ViraFEST method relied on peptide pools to expand antigen-specific T cells, followed by TCR sequencing. It was on days 3 and 7 that half the medium was replaced with fresh IL-2 medium. The V gene lost 6 bases and the J gene lost 8 bases, with 10 bases spanning the gap. The CDR3 consists of 11 residues. Germline loops: CDR1 MNHNS, CDR2 SASEGT. The assay that was used to sequence DNA from cultured CD4+ T cells was the Oncomine TCR Beta short-read assay. MiXCR was run by TCRdb on the PCR reads, yielding one entry per CDR3 protein. The table has 14,000 or so distinct CDR3 sequences, under 60% seen once.

The chain has TRBV6-1 and TRBJ1-2, with a possible D match to TRBD1 (5 bases). Here the sequenced sample was CD4+ T cells from blood, cultured in vitro, taken before SARS-CoV-2 vaccination. The receptor was isolated from a human donor who had recovered from COVID-19. As DNA, the CDR3 is TGTGCCAGCAGGGGGGATCGCGGCTACACCTTC. Its translation is CASRGDRGYTF.